Sequencing of this TCR beta chain was carried out in a study of response to subunit inactivated influenza vaccine. General study findings and limits: A suggestion made by the authors is that each seasonal influenza vaccination recruits few new T cells.

MiXCR, run by TCRdb on the RT-PCR reads, gives a single entry per CDR3 protein. The sample yields around 580,000 distinct CDR3 sequences, around 15% seen once. This clonotype was observed a few times. What it binds is unknown. CDR1 is KGHSH and CDR2 is LQKENI in the germline V gene. The CDR3 sequence is 13 residues long. The ends lost 3 bases at V and 7 bases at J; junction bases unmatched: 2. The chain employs TRBV18 and TRBJ1-5, with 8 bases fitting TRBD1. The sequencing here drew on PBMCs from blood, taken 12 days after vaccination. This TCR came from a man between 50 and 59 years old who received an inactivated influenza vaccine. CDR3 in DNA: TGTGCCAGCTCACCCAGGGGGCAACAGCCCCAGCATTTT. Translating it yields CASSPRGQQPQHF.